This passage covers 30 T cell receptor beta chains from one sample sequenced in a study of cytomegalovirus exposure and HLA in healthy donors. Primers for the PCR totalled 60 Vbeta and 13 Jbeta. Generated by immunoSEQ multiplex PCR, the TCRdb table keeps only in-frame clones and is missing some. The specimen's table records about 210,000 clones. The sample comprised PBMCs. These receptors came from a woman aged 30 to 39 in good health and CMV-seropositive.

V gene TRBV28 combines with J gene TRBJ1-1, with 7 bases matching TRBD1. CDR1 MDHEN and CDR2 SYDVKM come from the germline V gene. V lost 6 bases and J lost 1; bases outside the gene matches: 5. The CDR3 runs to 14 residues. The CDR3 coding sequence is TGTGCCAGCAGCCCGACAGGGCCGAACACTGAAGCTTTCTTT. It specifies CASSPTGPNTEAFF.

This chain uses TRBV30 with TRBJ1-3; weak D call: TRBD1 (6 bases). CDR1 and CDR2 from the germline V gene are GTSNPN and SVGIG (reference sequence). V lost 3 bases, J lost 0 bases, and 12 bases lay in between. CDR3 length: 15 residues. The DNA of the CDR3 is TGTGCCTGGAGGACTACAGGGATCTCTGGAAACACCATATATTTT. Protein product: CAWRTTGISGNTIYF.

The chain combines TRBV7-9 with TRBJ2-7; D gene ambiguous. The CDR3 has 14 amino acids. CDR1 SEHNR and CDR2 FQNEAQ come from the germline V gene (reference sequence). Trimming pared 5 bases from V and 3 bases from J, leaving 14 bases between. CDR3 DNA: TGTGCCAGCAGCCCCTCAGCGCCTAACTACGAGCAGTACTTC. Protein sequence: CASSPSAPNYEQYF.

The rearrangement joins TRBV19 to TRBJ2-5; 9 bases map to TRBD2. CDR3 length equals 15 residues. Germline V lookup: CDR1 LNHDA, CDR2 SQIVND (reference sequence). Trimming cost V 9 bases and J 1 base; bases outside gene matches: 9. CDR3 in DNA: TGTGCCAGCCTGACTAGCGGTATCCTCCAAGAGACCCAGTACTTC. Encoded protein: CASLTSGILQETQYF.

This rearrangement joins TRBV7-8 to TRBJ1-1; tentatively, D is TRBD1 (5 bases). The CDR3 has 15 residues. CDR1 and CDR2 from the germline V gene are SGHVS and FQNEAQ. V was pared by 2 bases and J by 4 bases, with 14 bases between. The CDR3 DNA reads TGTGCCAGCAGCTTAAGTCTTCAGGGCGGCACTGAAGCTTTCTTT. Translation gives CASSLSLQGGTEAFF.

CDR3 sequence reads: CASSKGQTDTQYF. In nucleotides, the CDR3 is TGCGCCAGCAGCAAGGGACAGACAGATACGCAGTATTTT. The V call is TRBV5-1, the J call TRBJ2-3; 7 bases agree with TRBD1. With 4 bases clipped from V and 3 bases from J, the junction kept 2 bases outside the gene matches. Germline loops: CDR1 SGHRS, CDR2 YFSETQ. CDR3 length equals 13 residues.

Notes on this clone: Other nucleotide sequences in the sample specify the same CDR3. The V call is TRBV10-1, the J call TRBJ2-2; D gene uncertain. This CDR3 has 14 residues. Germline V gene data show CDR1 as WNHNN and CDR2 as SYGVQD (reference sequence). Between the trimmed V and J ends, which lost 4 bases and 0 bases, there was a span of 6 bases. The CDR3 is CASSAQSNTGELFF. The CDR3 coding sequence is TGCGCCAGCAGTGCACAGTCGAACACCGGGGAGCTGTTTTTT.

The chain carries TRBV5-1 and TRBJ1-2, with TRBD1 matching 10 bases. Germline-derived CDR1 and CDR2 are SGHRS and YFSETQ. With 3 bases clipped from V and 6 bases from J, the junction kept 2 bases outside the gene matches. This CDR3 contains 13 residues. The CDR3 region has the DNA TGCGCCAGCAGCTCGGACAGGGGGGATGGCTACACCTTC. It is translated as CASSSDRGDGYTF.

The chain recombines TRBV28 with TRBJ1-5; 8 bases line up with TRBD1. The CDR3 length is 14 residues. The V and J ends lost 1 base and 12 bases, in that order; junction bases with no gene match: 8. Per germline, CDR1 MDHEN and CDR2 SYDVKM. CDR3 amino acids: CASSLSQGAGGQHF. CDR3 in DNA: TGTGCCAGCAGTTTATCGCAGGGGGCCGGCGGCCAGCATTTT.

The chain recombines TRBV19 with TRBJ1-1; no clear D gene. Trimming left V 9 bases short and J 0 bases short, with 14 bases between. This CDR3 is 14 amino acids long. CDR1 is LNHDA, CDR2 SQIVND, per germline (reference sequence). The CDR3 DNA follows: TGTGCCAGCTGCTTAGGCAGCGTGAACACTGAAGCTTTCTTT. Protein: CASCLGSVNTEAFF.

V and J are TRBV19 and TRBJ1-5, with a tentative D call TRBD1 (5 bases). Germline CDR1 reads LNHDA; CDR2 reads SQIVND (reference sequence). The CDR3 has 13 residues. Trimming stripped 9 bases from V and 5 bases from J, with 14 bases between. CDR3 protein: CASTGWGDQPQHF. The CDR3 DNA sequence: TGTGCCAGCACGGGGTGGGGGGATCAGCCCCAGCATTTT.

The V gene is TRBV9, the J gene TRBJ2-7; D is perhaps TRBD2 (5 bases). The CDR3 is 14 residues long. Germline lookup yields CDR1 SGDLS and CDR2 YYNGEE. Trimming took off 3 bases at V and 1 base at J, with 11 bases between the two ends. Here the CDR3 reads CASSATGISYEQYF. CDR3 in DNA: TGTGCCAGCAGCGCAACGGGGATTTCCTACGAGCAGTACTTC. Drawing the rest from reference TRBV9 and TRBJ2-7, the complete variable domain is DSGVTQTPKHLITATGQRVTLRCSPRSGDLSVYWYQQSLDQGLQFLIQYYNGEERAKGNILERFSAQQFPDLHSELNLSSLELGDSALYFCASSATGISYEQYFGPGTRLTVT.

The V gene is TRBV10-3, the J gene TRBJ2-7, with TRBD2 matching 10 bases. The trim removed 6 bases at V and 5 bases at J, leaving 7 bases unmatched. Germline V gene data show CDR1 as ENHRY and CDR2 as SYGVKD. The CDR3 totals 14 residues. For the CDR3, the DNA is TGTGCCATCAGGCCTAGCGGGAGTAACGACGAGCAGTACTTC. It encodes CAIRPSGSNDEQYF.

The chain recombines TRBV20-1 with TRBJ1-1, with 7 bases that match TRBD1. The germline V gene has CDR1 DFQATT and CDR2 SNEGSKA (reference sequence). Unmatched junction bases numbered 5, after V lost 6 bases and J lost 10 bases. This CDR3 is 10 amino acids long. CDR3: CSARQGLAFF. CDR3 bases: TGCAGTGCAAGACAGGGATTAGCTTTCTTT.

This chain links TRBV11-2 with TRBJ2-1; D unclear. Trimming cost V 1 base and J 3 bases, with 10 bases left between them. The CDR3 spans 15 residues. CDR1 SGHAT and CDR2 FQNNGV come from the germline V gene. The CDR3 sequence is CASSLVGTNYNEQFF. CDR3 bases: TGTGCCAGCAGCTTAGTCGGTACTAACTACAATGAGCAGTTCTTC.

The rearrangement uses TRBV19 and TRBJ2-7; D possibly corresponds to TRBD2 (6 bases). This CDR3 is 15 amino acids long. Germline CDR1 reads LNHDA; CDR2 reads SQIVND (reference sequence). V gave up 6 bases and J gave up 0 bases, with 15 bases separating them. The CDR3 region has the DNA TGTGCCAGTAGGCCGGTGGGCGGGACCTCCTACGAGCAGTACTTC. Residues: CASRPVGGTSYEQYF.

The chain couples TRBV12-1 to TRBJ2-5; the table's D gene call, TRBD1, was not cross checked with the DNA. TRBV12-1 is termed a pseudogene. The CDR3 sequence is 18 residues long. Written as DNA, the CDR3 is TGTGCCAGCAGCCGTTACTATATCCGGGACAGGGGGATAGAGACCCAGTACTTC. This codes for CASSRYYIRDRGIETQYF.

The V call is TRBV7-2, the J call TRBJ1-2; tentative D call: TRBD1 (6 bases). Germline V gene sequence: CDR1 SGHTA, CDR2 FQGNSA. This CDR3 is built from 15 residues. With 6 bases removed from V and 4 bases from J, the gap between germline ends came to 18 bases. The CDR3 bases are TGTGCCAGCAGGCTCGGGGCAGGGGTTCCCTATGGCTACACCTTC. Translated: CASRLGAGVPYGYTF.

V and J are TRBV2 and TRBJ1-2, with D unclear. CDR3 length equals 14 residues. The V gene's germline CDR1 is SNHLY and CDR2 FYNNEI. V was shortened by 2 bases and J by 4 bases, with 11 bases between the two germline ends. CDR3 protein: CASSERRSPYGYTF. CDR3 bases: TGTGCCAGCAGTGAACGCAGAAGTCCCTATGGCTACACCTTC.

This sequence joins TRBV7-9 and TRBJ2-3; possible D gene TRBD1, 5 bases. Deletions cut 5 bases from V and 2 bases from J, with 14 bases between. This CDR3 comprises 15 residues. In germline, CDR1 is SEHNR, CDR2 FQNEAQ (reference sequence). CDR3 in DNA: TGTGCCAGCAGCACAGGCCGCGGATACACAGATACGCAGTATTTT. The encoded protein is CASSTGRGYTDTQYF.

This sequence joins TRBV30 and TRBJ1-5; D uncertain. CDR1 is GTSNPN, CDR2 SVGIG, per germline (reference sequence). The length of the CDR3 is 14 residues. V shed 2 bases and J shed 2 bases, with 10 bases lying between them. CDR3 coding DNA: TGTGCCTGGAGTACCCAGGTAGGCAATCAGCCCCAGCATTTT. Translation: CAWSTQVGNQPQHF.

The CDR3 region has the DNA TGTGCCAGCAGCTTAGGGACAGGCACAGATACGCAGTATTTT. It yields the protein CASSLGTGTDTQYF. The rearrangement joins TRBV7-6 to TRBJ2-3, with a tentative D call TRBD1 (6 bases). CDR1 SGHVS and CDR2 FNYEAQ come from the germline V gene. Trimming took off 1 base at V and 1 base at J, with 6 bases between the two ends. CDR3 size: 14 residues.

The rearrangement links TRBV5-1 to TRBJ2-2, with 7 bases matching TRBD1. The CDR3 sequence is 14 residues long. J lost 7 bases, V lost 4 bases, and 7 bases had no gene match. Per the germline V gene, CDR1 is SGHRS and CDR2 is YFSETQ. As DNA, the CDR3 is TGCGCCAGCAGCATACGATCAGGGGGCGGGGAGCTGTTTTTT. It yields the protein CASSIRSGGGELFF.

This CDR3 is CASRETGGPWGSNEQFF. CDR3 DNA: TGTGCCAGCAGAGAAACAGGCGGCCCCTGGGGTTCCAATGAGCAGTTCTTC. The genes are TRBV6-1 and TRBJ2-1, with a possible D match to TRBD1 (5 bases). The CDR3 is 17 amino acids. V lost 6 bases and J 6 bases, leaving 24 bases between the germline ends. CDR1 and CDR2 from the germline V gene are MNHNS and SASEGT.

This chain uses TRBV6-1 with TRBJ2-3, with 11 bases fitting TRBD2. CDR3 length: 15 residues. Germline lookup yields CDR1 MNHNS and CDR2 SASEGT. After removal of 8 bases from V and 2 bases from J, the junction contained 6 bases not matched to a gene. CDR3 nucleotide sequence: TGTGCCAGCCGCGGGACTAGCGGTTACACAGATACGCAGTATTTT. Translation: CASRGTSGYTDTQYF.

This chain uses TRBV5-1 with TRBJ2-3; TRBD2 agrees at 10 bases. Losses at the gene ends were 4 bases for V and 4 bases for J; bases not matched to a gene: 6. The CDR3 loop spans 15 amino acids. From germline, CDR1 is SGHRS and CDR2 YFSETQ. The CDR3 DNA follows: TGCGCCAGCAGCCTATTGACTAGCGGGCCAGATACGCAGTATTTT. Encoded protein: CASSLLTSGPDTQYF.

The chain joins TRBV9 to TRBJ2-1; D gene uncertain. There are 13 residues in the CDR3. V lost 3 bases, J lost 4 bases, and 8 bases lay in between. Germline loops: CDR1 SGDLS, CDR2 YYNGEE. CDR3 DNA: TGTGCCAGCAGCGCCCCTCCGTACAATGAGCAGTTCTTC. Its protein is CASSAPPYNEQFF.

In regard to this clone: Other DNA sequences in this specimen translate into the identical CDR3. The chain recombines TRBV5-1 with TRBJ1-1, with D possibly TRBD1 on 6 matching bases. Looked up from germline, CDR1 is SGHRS and CDR2 is YFSETQ. Trimming left V 0 bases short and J 1 base short, with 7 bases between. CDR3 size: 14 residues. CDR3 DNA: TGCGCCAGCAGCTTGGGAGGGGGGAACACTGAAGCTTTCTTT. Protein sequence: CASSLGGGNTEAFF.

J is TRBJ1-2 and V is TRBV4-3; D gene uncertain. The V end was cut by 0 bases, the J end by 4 bases, with 15 bases between. This CDR3 is 16 amino acids long. The germline V gene encodes CDR1 LGHNA and CDR2 YSLEER. CDR3: CASSQDRPEEGYGYTF. CDR3 nucleotide sequence: TGCGCCAGCAGCCAAGATCGGCCGGAGGAGGGCTATGGCTACACCTTC.

The chain carries TRBV5-8 and TRBJ2-7, with D maybe TRBD2 (5 bases). Trimming shortened V by 2 bases and J by 5 bases, and 11 bases separated the two germline ends. Looked up from germline, CDR1 is SGHTS and CDR2 is YDEGEE. The CDR3 totals 13 residues. Here the CDR3 DNA reads TGTGCCAGCAGCTTCGGGGATAACGACGAGCAGTACTTC. Its translation: CASSFGDNDEQYF.